This entry lists 30 T cell receptor beta chains sequenced from one sample in a study of beta chain features in type 1 diabetes. What was sequenced were expressed TCRB transcripts, since all of the isolated RNA had been reverse transcribed. Profiled with immunoSEQ multiplex PCR; TCRdb holds only in-frame clones, not every one. This table has hundreds of thousands of clones, under 8.5% appearing once. Sequenced input: central memory CD4+ T cells from blood. Every receptor here comes from a woman under 30 in good health.

This clone was found many times. The V gene is TRBV7-2, the J gene TRBJ2-1; 7 positions match TRBD2. Germline values: CDR1 SGHTA, CDR2 FQGNSA. V lost 6 bases, J lost 10 bases, and 12 bases stayed unmatched. The CDR3 loop spans 14 amino acids. The CDR3 reads CASSPLSSAGEQFF. CDR3 nucleotides: TGTGCCAGCAGTCCACTTTCTTCAGCGGGAGAGCAGTTCTTC.

This chain joins TRBV5-1 and TRBJ2-5; 9 bases map to TRBD2. Unmatched junction bases numbered 9, after V lost 4 bases and J lost 5 bases. The CDR3 spans 15 residues. Looked up from germline, CDR1 is SGHRS and CDR2 is YFSETQ. CDR3 sequence reads: CASSLGSGSVETQYF. The CDR3 DNA is TGCGCCAGCAGCCTAGGTAGCGGGAGTGTGGAGACCCAGTACTTC.

The rearrangement joins TRBV18 to TRBJ2-7; TRBD2 matches 9 bases. The V gene end was trimmed by 4 bases and the J gene end by 3 bases; junction bases not matched to a gene: 1. The CDR3 contains 13 residues. The germline gives CDR1 KGHSH, CDR2 LQKENI. This CDR3 is CASSLLAGYEQYF. CDR3 coding DNA: TGTGCCAGCTCACTACTAGCGGGCTACGAGCAGTACTTC.

There are a few counts of this clone. This chain links TRBV7-2 with TRBJ2-1, with unresolved D. The CDR3 is 14 residues long. In germline, CDR1 is SGHTA, CDR2 FQGNSA. Trimming removed 0 bases from V and 7 bases from J, with 10 bases in between. CDR3 sequence reads: CASSLAWTDNEQFF. The CDR3 region has the DNA TGTGCCAGCAGCTTAGCGTGGACGGATAATGAGCAGTTCTTC. The whole variable domain, remainder taken from reference TRBV7-2 and TRBJ2-1, is GAGVSQSPSNKVTEKGKDVELRCDPISGHTALYWYRQSLGQGLEFLIYFQGNSAPDKSGLPSDRFSAERTGGSVSTLTIQRTQQEDSAVYLCASSLAWTDNEQFFGPGTRLTVL.

This clone was picked up many times. The chain employs TRBV18 and TRBJ1-2; D ambiguous. Trimming pared 3 bases from V and 4 bases from J, leaving 15 bases between. Germline V gene sequence: CDR1 KGHSH, CDR2 LQKENI. The CDR3 consists of 15 residues. The CDR3 coding sequence is TGTGCCAGCTCACCTCCCTCCACAAACCTCTATGGCTACACCTTC. Protein sequence: CASSPPSTNLYGYTF.

The chain has TRBV7-2 and TRBJ1-3; TRBD1 aligns across 10 bases. J was trimmed by 7 bases and V by 0 bases; bases with no gene match: 6. There are 16 residues in the CDR3. Germline V gene data show CDR1 as SGHTA and CDR2 as FQGNSA. The CDR3 nucleotides read TGTGCCAGCAGCTTAGCGCCAGGGACAGGGGTGAACACCATATATTTT. It is translated as CASSLAPGTGVNTIYF.

This clone has just a few counts. CDR3 nucleotides: TGTGCCAGCTCACCGTTCGACGACTACGAGCAGTACTTC. Translating gives CASSPFDDYEQYF. The chain links TRBV18 to TRBJ2-7; D is ambiguous. The ends were cut back, 3 bases at V and 3 bases at J, with 9 bases in the middle. CDR3 size: 13 residues. Germline-derived CDR1 and CDR2 are KGHSH and LQKENI.

The chain couples TRBV7-2 to TRBJ2-1, with 7 bases fitting TRBD2. Germline V lookup: CDR1 SGHTA, CDR2 FQGNSA. The V gene end was trimmed by 1 base and the J gene end by 6 bases; junction bases not matched to a gene: 3. The CDR3 totals 14 residues. The CDR3: CASSLVPGGNEQFF. CDR3 nucleotide sequence: TGTGCCAGCAGCTTAGTTCCGGGAGGCAATGAGCAGTTCTTC.

A few counts support this clone. The V gene is TRBV7-9, the J gene TRBJ1-1; D perhaps matches TRBD1 (6 bases). In germline, CDR1 is SEHNR, CDR2 FQNEAQ (reference sequence). Trimming left V 0 bases short and J 6 bases short, with 11 bases between. The CDR3 sequence is 14 residues long. The CDR3 protein is CASSLALGAPEAFF. The CDR3 bases are TGTGCCAGCAGCTTAGCGCTGGGGGCCCCTGAAGCTTTCTTT. The full variable domain, rest sourced from reference TRBV7-9 and TRBJ1-1, is DTGVSQNPRHKITKRGQNVTFRCDPISEHNRLYWYRQTLGQGPEFLTYFQNEAQLEKSRLLSDRFSAERPKGSFSTLEIQRTEQGDSAMYLCASSLALGAPEAFFGQGTRLTVV.

Ten or more counts support this clone. The chain combines TRBV7-2 with TRBJ2-2; D may be TRBD1 or TRBD2 (5 bases each). The germline V gene encodes CDR1 SGHTA and CDR2 FQGNSA. The CDR3 has 14 amino acids. The V end lost 3 bases, the J end lost 3 bases, and 8 bases lay between the germline ends. The CDR3 here is CASSLGDDTGELFF. The CDR3 nucleotides are TGTGCCAGCAGCTTGGGGGATGACACCGGGGAGCTGTTTTTT.

This clone was found a few times. This chain joins TRBV28 and TRBJ2-7; possible D gene TRBD2, 5 bases. With 6 bases removed from V and 2 bases from J, the gap between germline ends came to 20 bases. CDR1 is MDHEN and CDR2 is SYDVKM in the germline V gene. The CDR3 has 16 amino acids. Here the CDR3 DNA reads TGTGCCAGCAGCAAATTCGGGATTCCCATTCCCTACGAGCAGTACTTC. Its translation is CASSKFGIPIPYEQYF.

This clone has only a few counts. J is TRBJ1-2 and V is TRBV2; D remains ambiguous. Germline loops: CDR1 SNHLY, CDR2 FYNNEI. There are 13 residues in the CDR3. V dropped 4 bases and J dropped 4 bases, with 10 bases sitting between them. The CDR3 sequence: CASSALSAYGYTF. CDR3 DNA sequence: TGTGCCAGCAGTGCCCTATCAGCCTATGGCTACACCTTC. Drawing the rest from reference TRBV2 and TRBJ1-2, the complete variable domain is EPEVTQTPSHQVTQMGQEVILRCVPISNHLYFYWYRQILGQKVEFLVSFYNNEISEKSEIFDDQFSVERPDGSNFTLKIRSTKLEDSAMYFCASSALSAYGYTFGSGTRLTVV.

At least ten counts were recorded for this clone. The rearrangement joins TRBV25-1 to TRBJ2-5; no definite D call. The CDR3 length is 13 residues. Germline CDR1 MGHDK, CDR2 SYGVNS. V dropped 5 bases and J dropped 5 bases, with 12 bases sitting between them. CDR3 sequence: CASSQPSPETQYF. The CDR3 bases are TGTGCCAGCAGTCAGCCTTCCCCCGAGACCCAGTACTTC. Complete variable domain (other parts from reference TRBV25-1 and TRBJ2-5): EADIYQTPRYLVIGTGKKITLECSQTMGHDKMYWYQQDPGMELHLIHYSYGVNSTEKGDLSSESTVSRIRTEHFPLTLESARPSHTSQYLCASSQPSPETQYFGPGTRLLVL.

The gene calls are TRBV7-3 and TRBJ2-3; TRBD2 is a possible D gene (5 bases). Germline CDR1 and CDR2: SGHTA and FQGTGA. V dropped 5 bases and J dropped 0 bases, with 9 bases sitting between them. This CDR3 has 14 amino acids. The CDR3 is CASSTGLSTDTQYF. The CDR3 nucleotides read TGTGCCAGCAGCACCGGACTTAGCACAGATACGCAGTATTTT. Full variable domain (rest looked up from reference TRBV7-3 and TRBJ2-3): GAGVSQTPSNKVTEKGKYVELRCDPISGHTALYWYRQSLGQGPEFLIYFQGTGAADDSGLPNDRFFAVRPEGSVSTLKIQRTERGDSAVYLCASSTGLSTDTQYFGPGTRLTVL.

The chain is built from TRBV5-1 and TRBJ2-5; 11 bases map to TRBD2. This CDR3 is built from 15 residues. V was clipped by 4 bases and J by 5 bases; unmatched bases: 7. The germline gives CDR1 SGHRS, CDR2 YFSETQ. Here the CDR3 reads CASSKTSGSWETQYF. The CDR3 DNA sequence: TGCGCCAGCAGCAAAACTAGCGGGAGCTGGGAGACCCAGTACTTC.

This clone was counted ten times or more. V usage is TRBV2 and J usage is TRBJ2-3; D possibly corresponds to TRBD2 (5 bases). The V end lost 6 bases, the J end lost 3 bases, and 10 bases lay between the germline ends. CDR1 is SNHLY, CDR2 FYNNEI, per germline. This CDR3 spans 13 amino acids. CDR3 DNA: TGTGCCAGCAGACGGGGAGTAACAGATACGCAGTATTTT. Translating gives CASRRGVTDTQYF.

In this sample, this clone turned up many times. The J gene is TRBJ2-5, the V gene TRBV14; no clear D gene. The CDR3 length is 11 residues. V shed 1 base and J shed 4 bases, with 1 base lying between them. The V gene's germline CDR1 is SGHDN and CDR2 FVKESK. The chain's CDR3 is CASSQAETQYF. CDR3 DNA: TGTGCCAGCAGCCAAGCAGAGACCCAGTACTTC.

In this sample, this clone turned up many times. This CDR3 is CASSQEGAGVSGELFF. CDR3 DNA sequence: TGCGCCAGCAGCCAAGAGGGAGCGGGAGTTTCCGGGGAGCTGTTTTTT. V gene TRBV4-3 combines with J gene TRBJ2-2; the match to TRBD2 covers 8 bases. With 0 bases clipped from V and 6 bases from J, the junction kept 6 bases outside the gene matches. The length of the CDR3 is 16 residues. Germline V gene lookup returns CDR1 LGHNA and CDR2 YSLEER.

The rearrangement links TRBV7-2 to TRBJ2-7; 12 positions agree with TRBD2. The ends lost 5 bases at V and 7 bases at J; junction bases unmatched: 12. This CDR3 has 16 amino acids. The germline V gene encodes CDR1 SGHTA and CDR2 FQGNSA. DNA for the CDR3: TGTGCCAGCAGCCCGAGGGCGACTAGCGGGAGTGGGGAGCAGTACTTC. Translated: CASSPRATSGSGEQYF.

This clone was seen more than once but under ten times. The sample has other DNA sequences that encode this CDR3 too. The V gene is TRBV7-2, the J gene TRBJ1-1; tentatively, D is TRBD1 (6 bases). Trimming pared 4 bases from V and 1 base from J, leaving 10 bases between. Germline CDR1 is SGHTA and CDR2 is FQGNSA. The CDR3 has 14 amino acids. CDR3 sequence reads: CASSSQGGNTEAFF. CDR3 nucleotides: TGTGCCAGCAGCTCCCAAGGGGGGAACACTGAAGCTTTCTTT.

The rearrangement uses TRBV7-8 and TRBJ2-1; D remains unclear. Germline-derived CDR1 and CDR2 are SGHVS and FQNEAQ. The V end lost 5 bases, the J end lost 5 bases, and 13 bases lay between the germline ends. The CDR3 runs to 14 residues. The CDR3 nucleotides are TGTGCCAGCAGCAAAAGGGTAGCCAACAATGAGCAGTTCTTC. It codes for CASSKRVANNEQFF.

This clone was detected many times. A much more abundant neighbour one base away suggests this may be a read error. Other DNA sequences in the sample encode the same CDR3. The J gene is TRBJ2-3, the V gene TRBV7-9; no reliable D call. Trimming removed 5 bases at V and 2 bases at J, with 2 bases between. Germline V CDR1 and CDR2: SEHNR, FQNEAQ (reference sequence). CDR3 length: 11 residues. CDR3 in DNA: TGTGCCAGCAGCCTCACAGATACGCAGTATTTT. As protein: CASSLTDTQYF.

This clone was counted between two and nine times. The chain combines TRBV5-1 with TRBJ2-7, with TRBD1 matching 7 bases. The V and J ends lost 7 bases and 3 bases, in that order; junction bases with no gene match: 7. This CDR3 has 13 residues. CDR1 is SGHRS, CDR2 YFSETQ, per germline. The CDR3 DNA sequence: TGCGCCAGCTCCACAGGGGTAGGCTACGAGCAGTACTTC. Protein product: CASSTGVGYEQYF.

In nucleotides, the CDR3 is TGTGCCAGCAGTTCGCCCCTCCGGGACAAGGATGACACTGAAGCTTTCTTT. It translates to CASSSPLRDKDDTEAFF. This chain joins TRBV28 and TRBJ1-1, with D possibly being TRBD1 (6 bases). V lost 4 bases to trimming and J lost 3 bases, with 21 bases between them. Germline CDR1 is MDHEN and CDR2 is SYDVKM. This CDR3 is 17 amino acids long.

Only a few counts were recorded for this clone. The chain combines TRBV15 with TRBJ1-4, with D tentatively TRBD1 (6 bases). V shed 3 bases and J shed 8 bases, with 13 bases lying between them. Looked up from germline, CDR1 is LNHNV and CDR2 is YYDKDF (reference sequence). The CDR3 spans 14 residues. CDR3: CATSRAGTNEKLFF. The CDR3 DNA is TGTGCCACCAGCAGGGCCGGGACAAACGAAAAACTGTTTTTT. Using reference TRBV15 and TRBJ1-4 for the parts outside the CDR3, the full variable domain is DAMVIQNPRYQVTQFGKPVTLSCSQTLNHNVMYWYQQKSSQAPKLLFHYYDKDFNNEADTPDNFQSRRPNTSFCFLDIRSPGLGDTAMYLCATSRAGTNEKLFFGSGTQLSVL.

There are a few counts of this clone. The chain employs TRBV28 and TRBJ2-5; 7 bases match TRBD1. CDR3 size: 16 residues. V was clipped by 4 bases and J by 2 bases; unmatched bases: 10. CDR1 MDHEN and CDR2 SYDVKM come from the germline V gene. The CDR3: CASSSYYRDRQETQYF. The CDR3 nucleotides read TGTGCCAGCAGTTCCTATTACCGGGACAGACAAGAGACCCAGTACTTC. The full variable domain, completed using reference TRBV28 and TRBJ2-5, is DVKVTQSSRYLVKRTGEKVFLECVQDMDHENMFWYRQDPGLGLRLIYFSYDVKMKEKGDIPEGYSVSREKKERFSLILESASTNQTSMYLCASSSYYRDRQETQYFGPGTRLLVL.

The genes are TRBV6-5 and TRBJ2-2, with D perhaps matching TRBD1 or TRBD2 (5 bases each). Germline lookup yields CDR1 MNHEY and CDR2 SVGAGI. The CDR3 runs 16 residues. The V gene lost 3 bases and the J gene lost 4 bases, with 15 bases spanning the gap. CDR3 sequence (DNA): TGTGCCAGCAGTTATTTCGGGACCCGCGCCACCGGGGAGCTGTTTTTT. Translated, it gives CASSYFGTRATGELFF.

Only a few counts were recorded for this clone. This chain connects TRBV30 to TRBJ1-1; D unresolved. This CDR3 is built from 10 residues. The V gene lost 4 bases and the J gene lost 10 bases, with 10 bases spanning the gap. Germline-derived CDR1 and CDR2 are GTSNPN and SVGIG (reference sequence). Here the CDR3 DNA reads TGTGCCTGGACCGGCCTGGGAGCTTTCTTT. It encodes CAWTGLGAFF.

The sample holds a few counts of this clone. This sequence joins TRBV7-2 and TRBJ2-1, with TRBD2 identical over 7 bases. The CDR3 length is 15 residues. Germline V lookup: CDR1 SGHTA, CDR2 FQGNSA. The V gene end was trimmed by 0 bases and the J gene end by 8 bases; junction bases not matched to a gene: 7. CDR3 region: CASSLALTSSHEQFF. Written as DNA, the CDR3 is TGTGCCAGCAGCTTAGCCCTGACTAGCAGCCATGAGCAGTTCTTC.

This chain uses TRBV29-1 with TRBJ1-1, with D tentatively TRBD1 (5 bases). Trimming cost V 4 bases and J 0 bases, with 12 bases left between them. Germline assignment: CDR1 SQVTM and CDR2 ANQGSEA. The CDR3 is 14 amino acids. CDR3 sequence: CSVAPGFMNTEAFF. The CDR3 DNA follows: TGCAGCGTTGCCCCAGGGTTCATGAACACTGAAGCTTTCTTT. The whole variable domain, remainder taken from reference TRBV29-1 and TRBJ1-1, is SAVISQKPSRDICQRGTSLTIQCQVDSQVTMMFWYRQQPGQSLTLIATANQGSEATYESGFVIDKFPISRPNLTFSTLTVSNMSPEDSSIYLCSVAPGFMNTEAFFGQGTRLTVV.